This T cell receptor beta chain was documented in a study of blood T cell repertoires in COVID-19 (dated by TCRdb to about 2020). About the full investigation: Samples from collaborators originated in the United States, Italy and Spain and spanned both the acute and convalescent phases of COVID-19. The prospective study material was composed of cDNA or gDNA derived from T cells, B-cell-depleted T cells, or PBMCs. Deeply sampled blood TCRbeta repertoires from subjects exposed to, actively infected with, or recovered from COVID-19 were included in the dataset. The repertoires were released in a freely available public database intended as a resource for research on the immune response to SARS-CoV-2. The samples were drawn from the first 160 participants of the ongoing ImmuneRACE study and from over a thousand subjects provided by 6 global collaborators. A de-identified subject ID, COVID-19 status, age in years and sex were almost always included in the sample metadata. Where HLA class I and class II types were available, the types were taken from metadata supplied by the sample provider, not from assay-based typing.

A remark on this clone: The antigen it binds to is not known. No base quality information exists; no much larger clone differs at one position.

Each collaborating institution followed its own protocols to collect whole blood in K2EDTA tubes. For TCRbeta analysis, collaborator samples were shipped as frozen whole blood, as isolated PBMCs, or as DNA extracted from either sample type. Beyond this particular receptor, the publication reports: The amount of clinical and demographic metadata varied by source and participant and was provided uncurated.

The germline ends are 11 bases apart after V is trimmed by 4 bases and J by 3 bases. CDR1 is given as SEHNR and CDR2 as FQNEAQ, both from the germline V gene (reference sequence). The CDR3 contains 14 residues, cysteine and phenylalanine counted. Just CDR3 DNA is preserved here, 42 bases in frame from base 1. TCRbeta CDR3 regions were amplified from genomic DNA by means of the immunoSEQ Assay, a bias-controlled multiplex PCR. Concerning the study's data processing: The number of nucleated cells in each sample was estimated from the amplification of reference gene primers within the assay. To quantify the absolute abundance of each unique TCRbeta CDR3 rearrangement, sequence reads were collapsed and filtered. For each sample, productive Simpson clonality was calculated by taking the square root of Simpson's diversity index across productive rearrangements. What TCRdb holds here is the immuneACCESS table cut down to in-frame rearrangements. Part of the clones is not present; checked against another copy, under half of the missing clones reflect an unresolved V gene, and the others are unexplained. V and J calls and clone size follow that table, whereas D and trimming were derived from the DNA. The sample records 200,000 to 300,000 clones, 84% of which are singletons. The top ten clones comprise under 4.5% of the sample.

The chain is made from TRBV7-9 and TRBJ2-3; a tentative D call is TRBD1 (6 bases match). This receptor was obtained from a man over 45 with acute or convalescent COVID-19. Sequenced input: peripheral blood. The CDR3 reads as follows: CASSSGVNTDTQYF. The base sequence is TGTGCCAGCAGCTCAGGGGTAAATACAGATACGCAGTATTTT. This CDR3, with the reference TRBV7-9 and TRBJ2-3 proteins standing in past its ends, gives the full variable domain DTGVSQNPRHKITKRGQNVTFRCDPISEHNRLYWYRQTLGQGPEFLTYFQNEAQLEKSRLLSDRFSAERPKGSFSTLEIQRTEQGDSAMYLCASSSGVNTDTQYFGPGTRLTVL.